This TCR beta chain was retrieved from a study of cytomegalovirus exposure and HLA in healthy donors (dated by TCRdb to 2016 to 2017). Background on the whole study: According to an earlier analysis of 450 to 650 of the donors, some 170 million T cells yielded approximately 120 million unique TCR beta sequences and 276 Gb of sequence data. About 280 gigabases of sequencing data and approximately 80 million unique TCR sequences were included in an early release covering roughly 600 HLA-typed donors. The genetic ancestry cluster associated with self-reported Caucasian donors included over 65% of the roughly 360 genotyped donors. The study aimed to test whether cataloging public T cell receptors could reveal signatures of past pathogen exposure. Using immunosequencing, the study profiled T cell repertoires from about 650 subjects and related those repertoires to cytomegalovirus serostatus. Besides the first cohort of approximately 710 subjects, a separate validation cohort made up of 95 to 150 different subjects was used. The study combined high-throughput TCR immunosequencing, statistical association of individual TCRs with disease status, and machine learning to predict cytomegalovirus infection status. In a later analysis, previously published TCR beta repertoires from about 640 donors were re-analyzed and high-resolution HLA genotyping was added so that TCR occurrence patterns could be studied. In the later analysis, no new phenotypic data were used to find candidate immune exposures; instead, reliance was placed on TCR beta sequences and their occurrence across donors. An earlier analysis of approximately 580 of the donors used high-throughput TCR beta sequencing to judge whether each TCR beta V gene segment behaved as functional or pseudogenic. Alongside the repertoire data, information on donor age, sex, ethnicity and CMV serostatus was compiled. Genome-wide SNP genotypes for about three fifths of the roughly 670 donors were used in a later genetic analysis, which treated that subset as a discovery cohort. Every repertoire in the discovery cohort had been generated on one and the same sequencing platform. HLA typing covered class I and class II loci at four-digit resolution. Typing coverage varied by locus: roughly 629-640 donors for A, B, C, DRB1 and DQB1; some 520 for DQA1; about 590 for DPA1; some 470 for DPB1. A few DR-DQ haplotypes were treated as single units for association and clustering because of strong linkage in the cohort. On average, around 240,000 unique TCR beta nucleotide sequences were sequenced per donor among 398 genotyped donors of the cohort, with approximately 18% of those sequences being non-productive. On the study overall, not on this receptor specifically: It was suggested by the authors that the approach could potentially be generalized to other disease states and immunological phenotypes. Approximately 18 rarely observed V segments, including chromosome 9 orphons, were excluded from the earlier analysis of some 590 of the donors because counts were too low. Compared with equally common non-associated chains, HLA-associated TCR beta chains in a later analysis were more clonally expanded and had lower generation probabilities. In a later analysis, the rate of TCR association differed among HLA loci, with DRB1 alleles having the most associated TCRs and HLA-C alleles having the fewest. Sequencing depth was assumed to be roughly uniform across donors in the presence/absence analyses, though that assumption may not hold. In this cohort, only TCR beta chains were sequenced, and detectable features were limited by the absence of alpha or paired-chain data. A further reported finding was that TCR beta sequences accurately predicted the HLA-A and HLA-B alleles for most subjects in the first cohort. Across donors, most TCR sequences were observed very rarely, whereas some public TCRs were present in many individuals. A later genetic analysis reported fewer N-insertions in productive TCRs among donors in an Asian-associated ancestry cluster than the approximately 700-donor mean. The classifier was reported to diagnose cytomegalovirus status with high specificity and sensitivity in both the original and validation cohorts. Immune exposure information for the cohort was limited to CMV serostatus. The sequencing pipeline was judged likely to have produced a cluster of highly shared sequence variants as a technical artifact. When HLA alleles, especially DR and DQ, strongly co-occurred, TCR associations were difficult to assign to individual alleles. The study gave a list of about 150 TCR beta chains associated with cytomegalovirus. Correlated functional status among segregating V segments might reflect linkage disequilibrium, but an unknown experimental factor could not be ruled out. Because some donors lacked HLA typing at each locus, the association tests relied only on the typed subset. In a later genetic analysis, a missense DCLRE1C variant was associated with V-gene and J-gene trimming of TCR beta chains, and the association was replicated in an independent cohort. An earlier analysis of around 500 of the donors showed that most TCR beta V segments appeared in productive rearrangements either about 90% or about 30% of the time, which broadly matched IMGT annotations. A few of the identified cytomegalovirus-associated TCR beta chains were confirmed in vitro to be specific for cytomegalovirus antigens. A later analysis associated 15,000 to 20,000 TCR beta sequences with specific HLA alleles at a false discovery rate of 0.05. According to a later analysis, most CMV-associated TCR beta chains appeared to be HLA-restricted, and the HLA associations seemed to be driven largely by CMV exposure. In a later analysis, several top co-occurrence clusters were reported to appear linked to parvovirus B19, influenza, CMV and Epstein-Barr virus.

As concerns this clone: Its antigen is still unknown. No quality values exist for individual bases; no much larger clone is one base distant.

Library prep was done by the immunoSEQ multiplex PCR assay. A mixture of 60 forward primers for TCR Vbeta segments and 13 reverse primers for TCR Jbeta segments was used in the multiplex PCR. Amplification of the CDR3 region of rearranged TCR beta genes was performed with a multiplex PCR assay on genomic DNA. The Illumina HiSeq System was used to sequence the amplified TCR beta libraries as 87-base-pair reads. The study's processing was this. In a later analysis, roughly 80 million unique TCR beta chains were counted across the roughly 670 repertoires, and about 9.9 million of these chains were shared by at least two donors. A nearest-neighbor algorithm error-corrected the raw reads and collapsed the reads into unique sequences, merging closely related sequences to remove PCR and sequencing errors. Alignment of CDR3 sequences to IMGT reference sequences was used to assign V, D and J gene segments. For a sequence to be retained, a match of at least six nucleotides to both a V gene segment and a J gene segment was required. A rearrangement was called productive if the CDR3 had no stop codons and remained in frame with V and J, and every other rearrangement was called non-productive. CDR3 was defined according to IMGT convention as the region running from the second conserved V-encoded cysteine to the conserved J-encoded phenylalanine. The earlier analysis of about 640 of the donors excluded any sequence lacking an unambiguous match to a single V gene segment. An earlier analysis of 500 to 600 of the donors classified V segments as functional when productive rearrangements were above 56.7% and as segregating when the standard deviation between donors was above 5%. A statistical classification framework was developed to diagnose cytomegalovirus status using the catalog of TCR beta chain sequences. In a later analysis, V and J genes were assigned by comparing TCR nucleotide sequences against IMGT/GENE-DB human TR gene sequences. A later analysis assigned CDR3 sequences and most-parsimonious VDJ recombination scenarios with the TCRdist pipeline. In a later analysis, each TCR beta chain was defined by its CDR3 amino acid sequence together with its V-gene family, and reads without a unique V-gene family were excluded. In a later analysis, 500 to 700 highly shared, low-generation-probability nucleotide sequences were removed to address suspected cross-contamination and a sequencing artifact. For each public chain, a later analysis derived a clonal expansion index from normalized ranks of inferred template counts within each repertoire. A later analysis computed generation probabilities with a VDJ recombination model fitted to out-of-frame rearrangements, and checked the results against IGoR. In a later analysis, TCR-TCR, TCR-HLA and TCR-CMV co-occurrence was scored with hypergeometric tests, and a repertoire-size bias correction was applied to TCR pairs. To estimate false discovery rates, a later analysis permuted the HLA or CMV assignments 20 times. In a later analysis, co-occurring TCRs were grouped with DBSCAN, and TCRdist sequence similarity was added when clustering was performed within HLA-allele-positive subsets. For co-occurrence clustering, repertoires with fewer than 30,000 or more than 120,000 public chains were excluded, along with roughly 5 repertoires with anomalous nucleotide sharing. In its TCRdb copy, this immuneACCESS table keeps in-frame sequences only and misses some clones. Where compared with another copy, unresolved V genes explain less than half of these, and the others have no known cause. D and trimming come from the DNA, and the V and J calls and clone size come from that table. The sample data list over 150,000 clones, and just under 75% of these were observed just once. About 5% of the sample lies in the top ten.

The cohort consisted of hundreds of healthy bone marrow donors. At the time of sampling, every cohort member was nominally healthy, though immune exposures that went unrecorded were likely present. The donor tested CMV seropositive, placing the donor among the 290 or so seropositive members of the cohort. A peripheral blood sample was provided by each donor, and peripheral blood mononuclear cells were used for TCR beta sequencing. Genomic DNA was extracted from the blood cell samples with the Qiagen DNeasy Blood Extraction Kit. This clonotype was sampled from a man aged 25-45 years in good health and CMV-seropositive. Sequencing input: PBMCs.

Here the CDR3 is given as CASSHDSIYEQYF. The sequenced DNA: TGTGCCAGCAGCCACGACAGCATCTACGAGCAGTACTTC. The V and J segments used are TRBV7-2 and TRBJ2-7, with TRBD1 tentatively as D gene (5 bases match). From the germline V gene, CDR1 is SGHTA and CDR2 is FQGNSA. Spanning cysteine to phenylalanine, the CDR3 consists of 13 amino acids. The kept DNA is CDR3 alone, 39 bases in frame from the first base. A distance of 11 bases separates the germline ends of V and J, which lose 5 bases and 3 bases respectively.